These T cell receptor beta chains were read from a single sample in a study of T-cell reconstitution after alpha-beta-depleted transplantation in children. MiXCR, run by TCRdb on the PCR reads, gives a single entry per CDR3 protein. Of approximately 120,000 distinct CDR3 sequences listed, roughly 10% are singletons. The sequenced sample was PBMCs, mostly from graft donor cells, obtained 180 days after TCRalphabeta/CD19-depleted stem cell transplant. These TCRs come from a girl under three years old who had a stem cell transplant for combined immunodeficiency, so the T cells may come from the graft donor. The CDR3 runs from the conserved cysteine through the conserved F or W.

>TRBV6-5|TRBJ1-6
CASSYSGGVAYNSPLHF
>TRBV5-1|TRBJ2-5
CASSLSTAQETQYF
>TRBV27|TRBJ1-6
CASSSLAGGNNSPLHF
>TRBV5-1|TRBJ1-1
CASTSQRGYTEAFF
>TRBV12-3/TRBV12-4|TRBJ1-3
CASSPGNSGNTIYF
>TRBV10-3|TRBJ2-2
CAISESGSGTGELFF
>TRBV20-1|TRBJ1-5
CSARGTGGSNQPQHF
>TRBV7-2|TRBJ1-1
CASSRPPGYPPPEAFF
>TRBV5-1|TRBJ2-2
CSSSRGGGNTGELFF
>TRBV5-1|TRBJ1-3
CASSLSTGGAYSGNTIYF
>TRBV24-1|TRBJ2-3
CATSRRDSTSTDTQYF
>TRBV5-1|TRBJ2-7
CASSLEPPGHTSTYAQYF
>TRBV12-3/TRBV12-4|TRBJ2-7
CASSEDRAYEQYF
>TRBV7-3|TRBJ2-3
CASSSQGGTDTQYF
>TRBV20-1|TRBJ2-5
CSAGTGGRETQYF
>TRBV25-1|TRBJ2-5
CASSKQGPQETQYF
>TRBV11-2|TRBJ2-1
CASSSGTRGYNEQFF
>TRBV29-1|TRBJ2-7
CSVGGDGTYEQYF
>TRBV18|TRBJ2-6
CASSPTGPTGANVLTF
>TRBV12-3/TRBV12-4|TRBJ2-1
CASSLALFGRAYEQFF
>TRBV20-1|TRBJ2-7
CSASGGLQPYEQYF
>TRBV19|TRBJ2-3
CASSPDREDTQYF
>TRBV18|TRBJ1-1
CASSPGQVRGGTEAFF
>TRBV5-1|TRBJ2-2
CASSLANRNTGELFF
>TRBV12-3/TRBV12-4|TRBJ1-4
CASSPTGVEKLFF
>TRBV29-1|TRBJ2-7
CSVNRGAYEQYF
>TRBV5-6|TRBJ2-4
CASSFGRLLRNIQYF
>TRBV20-1|TRBJ2-1
CSATSSWDLEQFF
>TRBV7-3|TRBJ2-3
CASSLILAGVDTQYF
>TRBV20-1|TRBJ2-3
CSAPPITDTQYF
>TRBV5-1|TRBJ1-1
CASSLATANTEAFF
>TRBV18|TRBJ2-1
CASSPGWNEQFF
>TRBV29-1|TRBJ2-1
CSATGTAIYNEQFF
>TRBV12-3/TRBV12-4|TRBJ2-7
CASSLGSPLSYEQYF
>TRBV5-1|TRBJ1-2
CASSLDRALYGYTF
>TRBV21-1|TRBJ2-7
CASSSPGQGYPEQYF
>TRBV20-1|TRBJ2-5
CSQGPQETQYF
>TRBV5-1|TRBJ2-3
CASSFSGIWADTQYF
>TRBV6-2/TRBV6-3|TRBJ2-7
CASSQRTGGRYEQYF
>TRBV5-1|TRBJ2-2
CASSLLRDSLTGELFF
>TRBV10-3|TRBJ2-6
CAISLTGGGFSGANVLTF
>TRBV6-1|TRBJ2-7
CASSGTSGRPNEQYF
>TRBV20-1|TRBJ1-1
CSADGEGTGGTEAFF
>TRBV27|TRBJ2-1
CASSLGAVYNEQFF